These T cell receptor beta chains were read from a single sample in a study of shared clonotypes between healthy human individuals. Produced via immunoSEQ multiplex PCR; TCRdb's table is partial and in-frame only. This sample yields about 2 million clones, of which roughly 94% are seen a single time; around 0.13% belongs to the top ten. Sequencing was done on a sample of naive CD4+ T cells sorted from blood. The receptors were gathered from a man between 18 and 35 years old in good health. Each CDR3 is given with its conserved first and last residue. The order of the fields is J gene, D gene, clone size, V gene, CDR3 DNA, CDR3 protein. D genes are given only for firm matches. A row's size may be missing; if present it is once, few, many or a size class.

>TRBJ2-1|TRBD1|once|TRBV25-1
TGTGCCAGCAGTGCCCCGGGACAGGGATACAATGAGCAGTTCTTC
CASSAPGQGYNEQFF
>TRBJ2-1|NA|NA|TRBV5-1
TGCGCCAGCACCTCGTGGGGCGCTATCAAGGAGAATGAGCAGTTCTTC
CASTSWGAIKENEQFF
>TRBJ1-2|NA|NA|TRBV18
TGTGCCAGCTCACCACCTGGGGGCATCGACTATGGCTACACCTTC
CASSPPGGIDYGYTF
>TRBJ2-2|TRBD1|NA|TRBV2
TGTGCCAGCAGTGGAGACAGGGCGAACACCGGGGAGCTGTTTTTT
CASSGDRANTGELFF
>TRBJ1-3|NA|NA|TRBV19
TGTGCCAGTAGTCTCTCGACGGGAGCAAAAGGAAACACCATATATTTT
CASSLSTGAKGNTIYF
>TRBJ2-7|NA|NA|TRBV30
TGTGCCTGGAGTCACCCCGGGACGGCTTTTTACGAGCAGTACTTC
CAWSHPGTAFYEQYF
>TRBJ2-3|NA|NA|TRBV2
TGTGCCAGCAAAGGGGATTTCTCGACAGATACGCAGTATTTT
CASKGDFSTDTQYF
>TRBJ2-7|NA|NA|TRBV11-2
TGTGCCAGCAGCCTCCCGGCGGGATGGGGCGAGCAGTACTTC
CASSLPAGWGEQYF
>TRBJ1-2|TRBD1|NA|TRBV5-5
TGTGCCAGCAGCTTTGGGGGGACAGGGCGCAACTATGGCTACACCTTC
CASSFGGTGRNYGYTF
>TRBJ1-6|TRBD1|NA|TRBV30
TGTGCCTGGAGTCAGGGGGGAACATATAATTCACCCCTCCACTTT
CAWSQGGTYNSPLHF